A selection of T cell receptor beta chains follows, all from one sample in a study of ipilimumab plus nivolumab after autologous stem cell transplantation. Generated by immunoSEQ multiplex PCR, the TCRdb table keeps only in-frame clones and is missing some. The repertoire includes some 40,000 clones, 85% to 95% of them detected once, and 0.75% to 1% sits in the top ten. The source was PBMCs, collected in a trial of ipilimumab plus nivolumab as post-transplant consolidation. These TCRs come from a male donor with multiple myeloma. Each CDR3 is given with its conserved first and last residue. The D gene is left open where the match is weak. Clone size is not always given. Where it is, it says once, few, many or a class for expanded clones.

V	J	D	size	CDR3	DNA
TRBV19	TRBJ2-7	TRBD1	-	CASTPRQGNEQYF	TGTGCCAGTACCCCCAGACAGGGGAACGAGCAGTACTTC
TRBV28	TRBJ2-7	TRBD2	-	CASSFTGAGAYEQYF	TGTGCCAGCAGTTTTACGGGAGCGGGGGCCTACGAGCAGTACTTC
TRBV30	TRBJ2-7	-	once	CAWSRWGREPYEQYF	TGTGCCTGGAGCCGGTGGGGCAGGGAGCCCTACGAGCAGTACTTC
TRBV9	TRBJ2-1	TRBD2	-	CASSAWGLAINEQFF	TGTGCCAGCAGCGCCTGGGGACTAGCTATCAATGAGCAGTTCTTC
TRBV7-8	TRBJ2-7	TRBD2	-	CASSNPIAGDYEQYF	TGTGCCAGCAGCAACCCGATAGCGGGAGACTACGAGCAGTACTTC
TRBV5-1	TRBJ1-3	-	-	CASSPTLGNTIYF	TGCGCCAGCAGCCCCACCTTAGGTAACACCATATATTTT
TRBV25-1	TRBJ2-3	-	-	CASSDRHTQYF	TGTGCCAGCAGTGACCGACATACGCAGTATTTT
TRBV14	TRBJ2-3	TRBD1	once	CASSQDIRDRGTDTQYF	TGTGCCAGCAGCCAAGATATCAGGGACAGGGGCACAGATACGCAGTATTTT
TRBV5-4	TRBJ2-3	-	-	CASSLAATDTQYF	TGTGCCAGCAGCTTGGCGGCCACAGATACGCAGTATTTT
TRBV4-3	TRBJ2-1	TRBD2	-	CASSALGLAENEQFF	TGCGCCAGCAGCGCGCTCGGACTAGCGGAAAATGAGCAGTTCTTC
TRBV28	TRBJ1-3	TRBD1	-	CASTTTGGSGNTIYF	TGTGCCAGCACCACGACAGGGGGCTCTGGAAACACCATATATTTT
TRBV30	TRBJ1-1	-	few	CAWSVGSNTEAFF	TGTGCCTGGAGTGTAGGGTCGAACACTGAAGCTTTCTTT
TRBV4-2	TRBJ2-1	-	-	CASSQEVGDWNEQFF	TGTGCCAGCAGCCAAGAAGTCGGGGACTGGAATGAGCAGTTCTTC
TRBV2	TRBJ1-1	-	few	CASSRRGTEAFF	TGTGCCAGCAGCAGGAGGGGGACTGAAGCTTTCTTT
TRBV6-1	TRBJ1-1	-	-	CASSDTTEAFF	TGTGCCAGCAGTGACACGACTGAAGCTTTCTTT
TRBV5-4	TRBJ2-7	TRBD2	-	CASSSQTSGSVYEQYF	TGTGCCAGCAGCTCTCAGACTAGCGGGAGTGTATACGAGCAGTACTTC
TRBV5-6	TRBJ1-4	-	-	CASSLEGTGMGIEKLFF	TGTGCCAGCAGCTTGGAGGGGACGGGGATGGGGATAGAAAAACTGTTTTTT
TRBV5-6	TRBJ1-1	-	-	CAGCRSGDTEAFF	TGTGCTGGCTGCCGATCCGGGGACACTGAAGCTTTCTTT
TRBV5-6	TRBJ2-6	-	-	CASSLGALAGANVLTF	TGTGCCAGCAGCTTGGGGGCCCTCGCTGGGGCCAACGTCCTGACTTTC
TRBV5-1	TRBJ1-3	-	-	CASSSGLYGNTIYF	TGCGCCAGCAGCTCCGGACTTTACGGAAACACCATATATTTT